Below, 14 T cell receptor beta chains from the same sample are listed, as sequenced in a study of blood T cell repertoires in COVID-19. The table came from immunoSEQ multiplex PCR; TCRdb's copy has only in-frame clones and leaves some out. The table lists around 70,000 clones, roughly nine tenths of them singletons. Material for sequencing was peripheral blood. These TCRs come from a man in his fifties or sixties with acute or convalescent COVID-19.

This chain connects TRBV30 to TRBJ2-1; D is uncertain. Germline-derived CDR1 and CDR2 are GTSNPN and SVGIG (reference sequence). The length of the CDR3 is 15 residues. Trimming took off 2 bases at V and 4 bases at J, with 15 bases between the two ends. The CDR3 DNA sequence: TGTGCCTGGAGTCCCCTGGGCAGACCATACAATGAGCAGTTCTTC. It is translated as CAWSPLGRPYNEQFF.

The chain recombines TRBV4-1 with TRBJ1-6; D ambiguous. The CDR3 consists of 16 residues. Looked up from germline, CDR1 is MGHRA and CDR2 is YSYEKL. Trimming pared 5 bases from V and 0 bases from J, leaving 11 bases between. CDR3 sequence: CASSALWASYNSPLHF. CDR3 nucleotides: TGCGCCAGCAGCGCTTTATGGGCCTCCTATAATTCACCCCTCCACTTT.

The chain employs TRBV7-3 and TRBJ2-7; 9 bases agree with TRBD1. Germline CDR1 is SGHTA and CDR2 is FQGTGA. The CDR3 covers 14 residues. V gave up 4 bases and J gave up 6 bases; unmatched junction bases: 7. CDR3 in DNA: TGTGCCAGCAGCTGCCGGGACAGGGTACCCGAGCAGTACGTC. Translating it yields CASSCRDRVPEQYV.

This rearrangement joins TRBV28 to TRBJ2-5, with a tentative D call TRBD2 (6 bases). The germline gives CDR1 MDHEN, CDR2 SYDVKM. The CDR3 contains 12 residues. V gave up 11 bases and J gave up 5 bases, with 15 bases separating them. CDR3 region: CASSGVPETQYF. The CDR3 DNA follows: TGTGCCTCCTCGGGGGTACCCGAGACCCAGTACTTC. Looking up the rest from reference TRBV28 and TRBJ2-5 gives the full variable domain: DVKVTQSSRYLVKRTGEKVFLECVQDMDHENMFWYRQDPGLGLRLIYFSYDVKMKEKGDIPEGYSVSREKKERFSLILESASTNQTSMYLCASSGVPETQYFGPGTRLLVL.

This chain joins TRBV27 and TRBJ1-1; a possible D gene is TRBD1 (6 bases). The germline V and J ends were trimmed by 7 bases and 0 bases, with 15 bases remaining between them. Germline V gene data show CDR1 as MNHEY and CDR2 as SMNVEV (reference sequence). This CDR3 has 15 amino acids. The CDR3 DNA reads as TGTGCCAGCATCCCCCAGGGGTGGATGAACACTGAAGCTTTCTTT. It translates to CASIPQGWMNTEAFF.

The chain carries TRBV30 and TRBJ2-7; 7 bases line up with TRBD1. This CDR3 comprises 13 residues. V was pared by 5 bases and J by 2 bases, with 6 bases of the junction left unmatched. Germline lookup yields CDR1 GTSNPN and CDR2 SVGIG (reference sequence). CDR3 sequence: CAWSTGLTYEQYF. The CDR3 bases are TGTGCCTGGTCGACAGGGCTTACCTACGAGCAGTACTTC.

This clone was detected only once. The chain joins TRBV6-6 to TRBJ2-1, with 8 nucleotides matching TRBD2. V lost 4 bases, J lost 0 bases, and 2 bases stayed unmatched. The length of the CDR3 is 15 residues. Per the germline V gene, CDR1 is MNHNY and CDR2 is SVGAGI (reference sequence). The CDR3 loop reads CASSLAGPSYNEQFF. CDR3 DNA: TGTGCCAGCAGTTTAGCGGGACCCTCCTACAATGAGCAGTTCTTC.

This clone was picked up one time. The chain recombines TRBV27 with TRBJ2-7, with D possibly being TRBD2 (5 bases). V dropped 5 bases and J dropped 0 bases, with 11 bases sitting between them. Germline lookup yields CDR1 MNHEY and CDR2 SMNVEV (reference sequence). The CDR3 is 14 amino acids. The DNA for the CDR3 is TGTGCCAGCAGTATTACGGGATCCTCCTACGAGCAGTACTTC. Its translation is CASSITGSSYEQYF.

This chain links TRBV7-8 with TRBJ2-5; TRBD2 agrees at 12 bases. V gave up 6 bases and J gave up 0 bases; unmatched junction bases: 8. Germline V gene lookup returns CDR1 SGHVS and CDR2 FQNEAQ. This CDR3 comprises 17 residues. The CDR3 protein is CASSYPWTSGDQETQYF. CDR3 coding DNA: TGTGCCAGCAGTTACCCCTGGACTAGCGGGGACCAAGAGACCCAGTACTTC.

The V call is TRBV24-1, the J call TRBJ2-1; 11 nucleotides agree with TRBD1. CDR1 is KGHDR and CDR2 is SFDVKD in the germline V gene. The CDR3 spans 16 residues. Germline trimming cut 3 bases from V and 4 bases from J; bases unmatched to any gene: 4. CDR3 sequence reads: CATSDAGTGGYNEQFF. DNA of the CDR3: TGTGCCACCAGTGATGCCGGGACAGGGGGATACAATGAGCAGTTCTTC.

The chain combines TRBV6-9 with TRBJ2-1, with 13 bases aligning to TRBD2. Germline V gives CDR1 MNHGY, CDR2 SVAAGI. Losses at the gene ends were 6 bases for V and 7 bases for J; bases not matched to a gene: 6. The CDR3 is 15 residues long. CDR3 loop: CASSPTSGRANEQFF. The CDR3 DNA sequence: TGTGCCAGCAGCCCCACTAGCGGGAGGGCGAATGAGCAGTTCTTC.

J is TRBJ2-2 and V is TRBV28, with 10 bases fitting TRBD1. The CDR3 covers 16 residues. V shed 2 bases and J 1 base; nucleotides not matched to a gene: 1. The germline gives CDR1 MDHEN, CDR2 SYDVKM. CDR3 nucleotide sequence: TGTGCCAGCAGTTTAAGGGACAGGGGGAACACCGGGGAGCTGTTTTTT. It yields the protein CASSLRDRGNTGELFF.

The V call is TRBV19, the J call TRBJ2-1, with a tentative D call TRBD1 (6 bases). Germline V gives CDR1 LNHDA, CDR2 SQIVND (reference sequence). V shed 4 bases and J shed 8 bases, with 18 bases lying between them. This CDR3 comprises 15 residues. The CDR3 loop reads CASSKQGVSFDEQFF. The CDR3 DNA sequence: TGTGCCAGTAGTAAACAGGGAGTTTCGTTCGATGAGCAGTTCTTC.

This clone was recorded a few times. The chain carries TRBV7-5 and TRBJ2-1; TRBD2, the D gene given by the table, was not confirmed from the DNA. TRBV7-5 is annotated as a pseudogene. The CDR3 covers 16 residues. For the CDR3, the DNA is TGTGTCAGAAGCTTAGCGGTACGGGGCTCCTACAATGAGCAGTTCTTC. Protein: CVRSLAVRGSYNEQFF.